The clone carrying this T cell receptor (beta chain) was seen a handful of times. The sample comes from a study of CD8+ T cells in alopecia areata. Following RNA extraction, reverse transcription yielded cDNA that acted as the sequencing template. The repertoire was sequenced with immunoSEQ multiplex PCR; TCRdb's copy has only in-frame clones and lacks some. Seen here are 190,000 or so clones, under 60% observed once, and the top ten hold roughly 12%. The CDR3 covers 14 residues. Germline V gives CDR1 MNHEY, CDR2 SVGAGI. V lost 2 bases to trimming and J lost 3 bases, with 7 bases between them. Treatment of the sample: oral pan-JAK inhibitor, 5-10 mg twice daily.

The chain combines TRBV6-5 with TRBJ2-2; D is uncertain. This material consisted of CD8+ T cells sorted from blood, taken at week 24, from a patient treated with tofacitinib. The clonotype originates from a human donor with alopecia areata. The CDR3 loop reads CASSYNSYTGELFF. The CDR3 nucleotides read TGTGCCAGCAGTTACAACAGCTACACCGGGGAGCTGTTTTTT.